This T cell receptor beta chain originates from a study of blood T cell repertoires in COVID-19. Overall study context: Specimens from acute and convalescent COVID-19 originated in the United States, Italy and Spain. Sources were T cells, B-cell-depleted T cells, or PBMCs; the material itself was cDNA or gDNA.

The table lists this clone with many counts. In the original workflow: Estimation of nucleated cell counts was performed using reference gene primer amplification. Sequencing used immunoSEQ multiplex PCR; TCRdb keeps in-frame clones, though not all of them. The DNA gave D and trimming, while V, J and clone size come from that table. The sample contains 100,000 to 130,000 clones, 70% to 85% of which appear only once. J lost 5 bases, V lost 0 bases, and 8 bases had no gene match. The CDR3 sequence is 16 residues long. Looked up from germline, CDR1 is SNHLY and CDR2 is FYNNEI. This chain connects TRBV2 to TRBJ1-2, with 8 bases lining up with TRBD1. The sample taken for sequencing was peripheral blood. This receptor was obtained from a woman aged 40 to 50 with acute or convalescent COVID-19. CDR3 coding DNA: TGTGCCAGCAGTGAAGCGCCACAGGGGGTCCTATATGGCTACACCTTC. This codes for CASSEAPQGVLYGYTF.